These T cell receptor beta chains were read from a single sample in a study of blood T cell repertoires in COVID-19. Libraries were prepared by immunoSEQ multiplex PCR; TCRdb keeps only in-frame clonotypes and omits some of them. The repertoire consists of approximately 230,000 clones, with roughly four fifths occurring once and the leading ten covering approximately 15%. Specimen: PBMCs or T cells enriched from blood (not recorded which). Receptors were obtained from a man aged 40-49 years who had recovered from COVID-19. Each CDR3 is given with its conserved first and last residue. Each record gives: D gene, V gene, J gene, clone size, CDR3 DNA, CDR3 protein. D genes are given only for firm matches. Clone size, where shown, is once, few, many, or a class for clones that have expanded.

d_call: TRBD1; v_call: TRBV27; j_call: TRBJ2-5; clone_size: NA; cdr3_nt: TGTGCCAGCAGTCATCACTCGACAGGGAGTGGGGAGACCCAGTACTTC; cdr3_aa: CASSHHSTGSGETQYF
d_call: NA; v_call: TRBV19; j_call: TRBJ2-1; clone_size: NA; cdr3_nt: TGTGCCAGTAGTCACGGGGTTAGCTCCTACAATGAGCAGTTCTTC; cdr3_aa: CASSHGVSSYNEQFF
d_call: TRBD2; v_call: TRBV7-3; j_call: TRBJ2-3; clone_size: once; cdr3_nt: TGTGCCAGCAGCTATGGGCCTAGCGGGGGACCCGCGAATACGCAGTATTTT; cdr3_aa: CASSYGPSGGPANTQYF
d_call: TRBD1; v_call: TRBV5-1; j_call: TRBJ2-3; clone_size: few; cdr3_nt: TGCGCCAGCAGCGCGCCGGGACAGGCAGATACGCAGTATTTT; cdr3_aa: CASSAPGQADTQYF
d_call: NA; v_call: TRBV28; j_call: TRBJ2-4; clone_size: once; cdr3_nt: TGTGCCAGCGAAGAGCGCATAGCCAAAAACATTCAGTACTTC; cdr3_aa: CASEERIAKNIQYF
d_call: TRBD1; v_call: TRBV18; j_call: TRBJ2-7; clone_size: NA; cdr3_nt: TGTGCCAGCTCACCCGGGACAGAAGGGGAGCAGTACTTC; cdr3_aa: CASSPGTEGEQYF
d_call: NA; v_call: TRBV4-3; j_call: TRBJ1-5; clone_size: NA; cdr3_nt: TGCGCCAGCAGCCCTGCCGGGGGCAATCAGCCCCAGCATTTT; cdr3_aa: CASSPAGGNQPQHF
d_call: TRBD2; v_call: TRBV9; j_call: TRBJ2-2; clone_size: NA; cdr3_nt: TGTGCCAGCAGCGGGACGGGAGGCTGGGGCACCGGGGAGCTGTTTTTT; cdr3_aa: CASSGTGGWGTGELFF
d_call: NA; v_call: TRBV5-8; j_call: TRBJ1-4; clone_size: few; cdr3_nt: TGTGCCAGCAGCCCCCTCCCGGGATATGAAAAACTGTTTTTT; cdr3_aa: CASSPLPGYEKLFF
d_call: NA; v_call: TRBV9; j_call: TRBJ1-1; clone_size: once; cdr3_nt: TGTGCCAGCAGCGTAGTAGGGGAGAACACTGAAGCTTTCTTT; cdr3_aa: CASSVVGENTEAFF
d_call: NA; v_call: TRBV30; j_call: TRBJ2-7; clone_size: NA; cdr3_nt: TGTGCCTGGAGTTGGGGAGAGGAGCAGTACTTC; cdr3_aa: CAWSWGEEQYF
d_call: TRBD2; v_call: TRBV6-2/TRBV6-3; j_call: TRBJ2-3; clone_size: NA; cdr3_nt: TGTGCCAGCAGTTACGAGGGAGGGCCGAGTTGGGATACGCAGTATTTT; cdr3_aa: CASSYEGGPSWDTQYF
d_call: NA; v_call: TRBV5-6; j_call: TRBJ1-1; clone_size: NA; cdr3_nt: TGTGCCAGCAGCTGGGGGAGGGTGAACACTGAAGCTTTCTTT; cdr3_aa: CASSWGRVNTEAFF
d_call: NA; v_call: TRBV3-1/TRBV3-2; j_call: TRBJ1-2; clone_size: NA; cdr3_nt: TGTGCCAGCAGCCAACCAGCCGGAGACGGTGGCTACACCTTC; cdr3_aa: CASSQPAGDGGYTF
d_call: NA; v_call: TRBV19; j_call: TRBJ1-1; clone_size: NA; cdr3_nt: TGTGCCAGTAGTATTCGTGGGTCGGGCACTGAAGCTTTCTTT; cdr3_aa: CASSIRGSGTEAFF
d_call: NA; v_call: TRBV3-1/TRBV3-2; j_call: TRBJ2-2; clone_size: NA; cdr3_nt: TGTGCCAGCAGCCGCGGACATTCGAACACCGGGGAGCTGTTTTTT; cdr3_aa: CASSRGHSNTGELFF
d_call: NA; v_call: TRBV10-1; j_call: TRBJ2-7; clone_size: NA; cdr3_nt: TGCGCCAGCAGTGAGTCCTTGGACAAATCCTACGAGCAGTACTTC; cdr3_aa: CASSESLDKSYEQYF
d_call: TRBD2; v_call: TRBV11-2; j_call: TRBJ2-1; clone_size: NA; cdr3_nt: TGTGCCAGCAGCTCCCCTAGCGGGCCTTCCTACAATGAGCAGTTCTTC; cdr3_aa: CASSSPSGPSYNEQFF
d_call: TRBD2; v_call: TRBV5-4; j_call: TRBJ2-2; clone_size: NA; cdr3_nt: TGTGCCAGCAGCTTGGGACTAGCGGGTGCCGGGGAGCTGTTTTTT; cdr3_aa: CASSLGLAGAGELFF
d_call: NA; v_call: TRBV6-2/TRBV6-3; j_call: TRBJ2-5; clone_size: NA; cdr3_nt: TGTGCCAGCAGTTACTCGACTCGTACGATTGGGGAGACCCAGTACTTC; cdr3_aa: CASSYSTRTIGETQYF
d_call: NA; v_call: TRBV15; j_call: TRBJ1-3; clone_size: NA; cdr3_nt: TGTGCCACCAGCAGAGACCGCGGGAACACCATATATTTT; cdr3_aa: CATSRDRGNTIYF
d_call: NA; v_call: TRBV27; j_call: TRBJ2-4; clone_size: NA; cdr3_nt: TGTGCCAGCAGTTTAGCCTTTAGGGAGGCCAAAAACATTCAGTACTTC; cdr3_aa: CASSLAFREAKNIQYF
d_call: TRBD2; v_call: TRBV28; j_call: TRBJ2-7; clone_size: NA; cdr3_nt: TGTGCCAGCATCGGGGGGAGATCGCTGTACTTC; cdr3_aa: CASIGGRSLYF
d_call: TRBD2; v_call: TRBV6-2/TRBV6-3; j_call: TRBJ2-1; clone_size: NA; cdr3_nt: TGTGCCAGCAGTTACGCGCGGACTAGCGGGGACTATGAGCAGTTCTTC; cdr3_aa: CASSYARTSGDYEQFF
d_call: TRBD2; v_call: TRBV18; j_call: TRBJ2-7; clone_size: once; cdr3_nt: TGTGCCAGCTCACTGACTAGCGGGGGGACCTACGAGCAGTACTTC; cdr3_aa: CASSLTSGGTYEQYF
d_call: TRBD2; v_call: TRBV5-4; j_call: TRBJ2-5; clone_size: NA; cdr3_nt: TGTGCCAGCAGCTTGGCTGGCGGGAGGGCTTCAGAGACCCAGTACTTC; cdr3_aa: CASSLAGGRASETQYF
d_call: NA; v_call: TRBV19; j_call: TRBJ1-3; clone_size: NA; cdr3_nt: TGTGCCAGTTGGGGGCGATTGCAGGGGAAAGATCCTGGAAACACCATATATTTT; cdr3_aa: CASWGRLQGKDPGNTIYF
d_call: TRBD2; v_call: TRBV4-2; j_call: TRBJ2-3; clone_size: once; cdr3_nt: TGTGCCAGCAGCCAAACGGGACTAGGGATGAAAGATACGCAGTATTTT; cdr3_aa: CASSQTGLGMKDTQYF
d_call: TRBD1; v_call: TRBV3-1/TRBV3-2; j_call: TRBJ2-7; clone_size: once; cdr3_nt: TGTGCCAGCAGCCAAGATCTTCCCAGGACAGGTAAAATCACCTACGAGCAGTACTTC; cdr3_aa: CASSQDLPRTGKITYEQYF
d_call: NA; v_call: TRBV5-1; j_call: TRBJ2-5; clone_size: NA; cdr3_nt: TGCGCCAGCAGCTACTCCGGGTTCCAAGAGACCCAGTACTTC; cdr3_aa: CASSYSGFQETQYF
d_call: NA; v_call: TRBV11-2; j_call: TRBJ1-6; clone_size: NA; cdr3_nt: TGTGCCAGCAGCTTGAGCCGTTCTTCACCCCTCCACTTT; cdr3_aa: CASSLSRSSPLHF
d_call: NA; v_call: TRBV30; j_call: TRBJ1-2; clone_size: NA; cdr3_nt: TGTGCCTGGAGTGTATTGGTAACTGGTGGCTACACCTTC; cdr3_aa: CAWSVLVTGGYTF
d_call: NA; v_call: TRBV9; j_call: TRBJ1-5; clone_size: once; cdr3_nt: TGTGCCAGCAGCGTAGGTGGAGGCGGAAATCAGCCCCAGCATTTT; cdr3_aa: CASSVGGGGNQPQHF
d_call: TRBD1; v_call: TRBV28; j_call: TRBJ1-5; clone_size: once; cdr3_nt: TGTGCCAGCAGTCAGGAGGGGGCCGGCAATCAGCCCCAGCATTTT; cdr3_aa: CASSQEGAGNQPQHF
d_call: NA; v_call: TRBV5-8; j_call: TRBJ2-4; clone_size: NA; cdr3_nt: TGTGCCAGCAGCTTCACCAAAAACATTCAGTACTTC; cdr3_aa: CASSFTKNIQYF
d_call: NA; v_call: TRBV7-2; j_call: TRBJ1-3; clone_size: NA; cdr3_nt: TGTGCCAGCAGCCCTCGACGCGGGCCCAGCTCTGGAAACACCATATATTTT; cdr3_aa: CASSPRRGPSSGNTIYF
d_call: TRBD1; v_call: TRBV25-1; j_call: TRBJ1-1; clone_size: NA; cdr3_nt: TGTGCCAGCAGTGAGCAGGGACAGACGAACACTGAAGCTTTCTTT; cdr3_aa: CASSEQGQTNTEAFF
d_call: TRBD2; v_call: TRBV28; j_call: TRBJ2-7; clone_size: NA; cdr3_nt: TGTGCCAGCAGATACACTAGCGAGTCCTACGAGCAGTACTTC; cdr3_aa: CASRYTSESYEQYF
d_call: NA; v_call: TRBV11-3; j_call: TRBJ2-2; clone_size: NA; cdr3_nt: TGTGCCAGCAGCTTAGAGACAGGCACCGGGGAGCTGTTTTTT; cdr3_aa: CASSLETGTGELFF
d_call: NA; v_call: TRBV7-9; j_call: TRBJ1-5; clone_size: NA; cdr3_nt: TGTGCCAGCAGCTCACACGGCAATCAGCCCCAGCATTTT; cdr3_aa: CASSSHGNQPQHF
d_call: TRBD1; v_call: TRBV28; j_call: TRBJ1-5; clone_size: few; cdr3_nt: TGTGCCAGCGGAGGGGGCTCCAATCAGCCCCAGCATTTT; cdr3_aa: CASGGGSNQPQHF
d_call: TRBD1; v_call: TRBV15; j_call: TRBJ1-1; clone_size: NA; cdr3_nt: TGTGCCACCAGCACCAGGGGGTTAACTGAAGCTTTCTTT; cdr3_aa: CATSTRGLTEAFF
d_call: NA; v_call: TRBV5-1; j_call: TRBJ1-4; clone_size: NA; cdr3_nt: TGCGCCAGCAGCTGGGGGGTGACAACCCATGAAAAACTGTTTTTT; cdr3_aa: CASSWGVTTHEKLFF
d_call: TRBD2; v_call: TRBV6-5; j_call: TRBJ2-7; clone_size: NA; cdr3_nt: TGTGCCAGCAGTCGGGGGGGCTTCTACGAGCAGTACTTC; cdr3_aa: CASSRGGFYEQYF
d_call: TRBD1; v_call: TRBV19; j_call: TRBJ1-5; clone_size: NA; cdr3_nt: TGTGCCAGTAAATCCAGGGGGCATCAGCCCCAGCATTTT; cdr3_aa: CASKSRGHQPQHF
d_call: NA; v_call: TRBV30; j_call: TRBJ1-5; clone_size: NA; cdr3_nt: TGTGCCTGGGATAAGCAAGGGGGCAATCAGCCCCAGCATTTT; cdr3_aa: CAWDKQGGNQPQHF
d_call: TRBD1; v_call: TRBV24-1; j_call: TRBJ1-2; clone_size: NA; cdr3_nt: TGTGCCACCAGTGAACCGGGACAGGGAGTGAGTGGCTACACCTTC; cdr3_aa: CATSEPGQGVSGYTF
d_call: NA; v_call: TRBV28; j_call: TRBJ1-3; clone_size: NA; cdr3_nt: TGTGCCACCCTCCCGTCCAGGTCTGGAAACACCATATATTTT; cdr3_aa: CATLPSRSGNTIYF
d_call: NA; v_call: TRBV5-1; j_call: TRBJ2-1; clone_size: NA; cdr3_nt: TGCGCCAGCAGCCACGGGACTGAAGACAATGAGCAGTTCTTC; cdr3_aa: CASSHGTEDNEQFF
d_call: TRBD1; v_call: TRBV2; j_call: TRBJ2-3; clone_size: NA; cdr3_nt: TGTGCCAGCAGTGGGACAGGAGTTACTAGAGGTGCAGATACGCAGTATTTT; cdr3_aa: CASSGTGVTRGADTQYF
d_call: TRBD1; v_call: TRBV9; j_call: TRBJ1-2; clone_size: few; cdr3_nt: TGTGCCAGCAGCGTAGAGGGGACAGGGATCTATGGCTACACCTTC; cdr3_aa: CASSVEGTGIYGYTF
d_call: TRBD1; v_call: TRBV9; j_call: TRBJ2-3; clone_size: NA; cdr3_nt: TGTGCCAGCAGCGTAGAGTCAGGACAGGGAAAAACAGATACGCAGTATTTT; cdr3_aa: CASSVESGQGKTDTQYF
d_call: TRBD2; v_call: TRBV18; j_call: TRBJ2-3; clone_size: few; cdr3_nt: TGTGCCAGCTGCCCGGGACTAGCGGGCACAGATACGCAGTATTTT; cdr3_aa: CASCPGLAGTDTQYF